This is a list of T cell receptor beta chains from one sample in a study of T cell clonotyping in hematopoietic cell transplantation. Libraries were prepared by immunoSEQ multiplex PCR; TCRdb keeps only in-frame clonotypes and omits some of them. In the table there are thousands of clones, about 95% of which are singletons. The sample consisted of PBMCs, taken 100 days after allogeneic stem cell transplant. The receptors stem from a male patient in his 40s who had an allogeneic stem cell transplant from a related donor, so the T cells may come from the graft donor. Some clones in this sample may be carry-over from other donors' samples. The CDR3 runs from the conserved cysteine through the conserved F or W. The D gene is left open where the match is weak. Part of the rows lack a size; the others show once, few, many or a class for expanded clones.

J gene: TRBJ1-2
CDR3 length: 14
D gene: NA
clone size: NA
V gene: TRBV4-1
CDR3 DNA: TGCGCCAGCAGCCAAGATACGACAGACTATGGCTACACCTTC
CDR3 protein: CASSQDTTDYGYTF

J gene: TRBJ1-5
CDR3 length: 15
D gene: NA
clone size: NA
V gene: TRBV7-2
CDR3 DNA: TGTGCCAGCAGCTTAGGCGGGGAGAGGAATCAGCCCCAGCATTTT
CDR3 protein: CASSLGGERNQPQHF

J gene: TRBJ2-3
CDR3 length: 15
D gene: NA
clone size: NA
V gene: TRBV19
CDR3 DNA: TGTGCCAGTAGTATGGGACGCGCCGGCACAGATACGCAGTATTTT
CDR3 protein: CASSMGRAGTDTQYF

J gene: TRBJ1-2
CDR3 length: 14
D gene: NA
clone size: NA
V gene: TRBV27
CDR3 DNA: TGTGCCAGCAGTTTACAGGGCGGTAACTATGGCTACACCTTC
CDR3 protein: CASSLQGGNYGYTF

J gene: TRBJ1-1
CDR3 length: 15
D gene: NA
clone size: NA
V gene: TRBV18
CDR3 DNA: TGTGCCAGCTCACCACCGGGAACAGGGATCGTTGAAGCTTTCTTT
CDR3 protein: CASSPPGTGIVEAFF

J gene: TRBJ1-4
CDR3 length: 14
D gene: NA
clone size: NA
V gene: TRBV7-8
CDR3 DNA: TGTGCCAGCAGCTTAGGGACTGTTAATGAAAAACTGTTTTTT
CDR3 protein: CASSLGTVNEKLFF

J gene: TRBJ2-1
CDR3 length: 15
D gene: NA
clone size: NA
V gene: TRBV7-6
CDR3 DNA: TGTGCCAGCAGCCTTCCCGGGGCCTATTACAATGAGCAGTTCTTC
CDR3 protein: CASSLPGAYYNEQFF

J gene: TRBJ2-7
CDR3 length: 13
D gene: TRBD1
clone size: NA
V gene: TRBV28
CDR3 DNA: TGTGCCAGCAGTGTGGGACAGGGCTACGAGCAGTACTTC
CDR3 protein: CASSVGQGYEQYF

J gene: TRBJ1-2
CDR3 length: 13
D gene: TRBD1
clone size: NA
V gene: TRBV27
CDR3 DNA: TGTGCCAGCAAGGCCGACAGGGGTAGTGGCTACACCTTC
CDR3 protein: CASKADRGSGYTF

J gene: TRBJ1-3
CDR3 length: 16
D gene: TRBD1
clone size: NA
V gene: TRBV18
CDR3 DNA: TGTGCCAGCTCACCGGGGACAGGGGGCCTCGGGAACACCATATATTTT
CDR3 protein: CASSPGTGGLGNTIYF

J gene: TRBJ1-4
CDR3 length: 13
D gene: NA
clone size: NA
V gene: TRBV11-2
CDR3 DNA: TGTGCCAGCAGCTTAATGGATTTGGAAAAACTGTTTTTT
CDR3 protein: CASSLMDLEKLFF

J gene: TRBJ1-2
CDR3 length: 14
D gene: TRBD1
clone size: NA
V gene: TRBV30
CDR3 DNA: TGTGCCTGGATTGGACAGGGTGGCATCTATGGCTACACCTTC
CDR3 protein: CAWIGQGGIYGYTF

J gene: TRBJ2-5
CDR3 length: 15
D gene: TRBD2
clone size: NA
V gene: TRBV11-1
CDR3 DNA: TGTGCCAGCAGCTTCCAGCGGGAGCTCCAAGAGACCCAGTACTTC
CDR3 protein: CASSFQRELQETQYF

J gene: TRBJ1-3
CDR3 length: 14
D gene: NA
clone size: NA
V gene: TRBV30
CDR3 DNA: TGTGCCTGGGGTGGGGGTAAGGCTGGAAACACCATATATTTT
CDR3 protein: CAWGGGKAGNTIYF

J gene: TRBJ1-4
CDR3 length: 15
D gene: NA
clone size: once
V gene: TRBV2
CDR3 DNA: TGTGCCAGGGGGGGGCAGGCGAATACTAATGAAAAACTGTTTTTT
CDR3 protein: CARGGQANTNEKLFF